Below are 27 T cell receptor beta chains sequenced from a single sample in a study of shared clonotypes between healthy human individuals. TCRdb keeps only in-frame clones here, not all; method: immunoSEQ multiplex PCR. The top ten clones hold roughly 1.8% of a sample with 600,000 to 800,000 clones, 55% to 80% of them seen once. Sequencing used memory CD4+ T cells sorted from blood. Subset meaning: CD45RA-negative fraction. These receptors were taken from a woman aged 25 to 39 in good health.

The V gene is TRBV10-3, the J gene TRBJ1-1; TRBD1 matches at 10 bases. V dropped 9 bases and J dropped 4; count of bases not matched to a gene: 14. This CDR3 spans 16 amino acids. Germline loops: CDR1 ENHRY, CDR2 SYGVKD. CDR3 residues: CAISRDRGVGGTEAFF. CDR3 in DNA: TGTGCCATATCCCGGGACAGGGGAGTTGGTGGCACTGAAGCTTTCTTT.

The chain combines TRBV29-1 with TRBJ2-6; D ambiguous. The V and J ends lost 3 bases and 0 bases respectively, with 9 bases between them. This CDR3 spans 15 amino acids. The germline CDR1 and CDR2 sequences are SQVTM and ANQGSEA. The CDR3 loop reads CSVDMGSSGANVLTF. CDR3 bases: TGCAGCGTTGATATGGGTAGCTCTGGGGCCAACGTCCTGACTTTC. The full variable domain, with the rest looked up from reference TRBV29-1 and TRBJ2-6, is SAVISQKPSRDICQRGTSLTIQCQVDSQVTMMFWYRQQPGQSLTLIATANQGSEATYESGFVIDKFPISRPNLTFSTLTVSNMSPEDSSIYLCSVDMGSSGANVLTFGAGSRLTVL.

As to this clone: A single base separates this from a much larger clone, so it may be a read error. Within the sample, other DNA sequences also encode this same CDR3. The chain is built from TRBV5-6 and TRBJ2-3, with D perhaps matching TRBD1 (6 bases). The V end was cut by 2 bases, the J end by 5 bases, with 6 bases between. Germline loops: CDR1 SGHDT, CDR2 YYEEEE. The CDR3 spans 12 residues. This CDR3 is CASSLGGDTQYF. CDR3 in DNA: TGTGCCAGCAGCTTAGGGGGAGATACGCAGTATTTT.

The chain recombines TRBV7-2 with TRBJ1-4; 8 bases fit TRBD1. Germline trimming cut 5 bases from V and 7 bases from J; bases unmatched to any gene: 6. CDR3 size: 14 residues. The germline gives CDR1 SGHTA, CDR2 FQGNSA. For the CDR3, the DNA is TGTGCCAGCAGCACTAACAGGGGGGTTGAAAAACTGTTTTTT. Translated: CASSTNRGVEKLFF.

The chain links TRBV5-4 to TRBJ2-7, with D perhaps matching TRBD1 (5 bases). CDR1 SGHNT and CDR2 YYREEE come from the germline V gene (reference sequence). V lost 7 bases and J lost 4, with 18 bases in between. The CDR3 contains 14 residues. CDR3 sequence (DNA): TGTGCCAGCGGCAGGGCAGGGCTATCTTACGAGCAGTACTTC. As protein: CASGRAGLSYEQYF.

The CDR3 spells CASRAATRGGYTF. CDR3 coding DNA: TGCGCCAGCAGAGCAGCTACCAGGGGAGGCTACACCTTC. The chain couples TRBV10-2 to TRBJ1-2, with D possibly TRBD1 on 6 matching bases. Looked up from germline, CDR1 is WSHSY and CDR2 is SAAADI. The CDR3 has 13 residues. V shed 6 bases and J shed 8 bases, with 16 bases lying between them.

The V call is TRBV2, the J call TRBJ2-7, with no clear D. V lost 7 bases and J lost 3, with 10 bases in between. The germline V gene has CDR1 SNHLY and CDR2 FYNNEI. The CDR3 spans 12 residues. CDR3 amino acids: CASIDGNYEQYF. As DNA, the CDR3 is TGTGCCAGCATTGATGGAAACTACGAGCAGTACTTC.

This chain uses TRBV15 with TRBJ2-5; D could derive from TRBD1 or TRBD2 (5 bases each). Trimming cost V 0 bases and J 2 bases, with 10 bases left between them. CDR1 is LNHNV and CDR2 is YYDKDF in the germline V gene (reference sequence). This CDR3 region has 15 residues. The CDR3 nucleotides read TGTGCCACCAGCAGAGATGGGACGGTGCAAGAGACCCAGTACTTC. Amino acids: CATSRDGTVQETQYF.

The chain has TRBV9 and TRBJ2-7; perhaps TRBD1 as D (5 bases). Per germline, CDR1 SGDLS and CDR2 YYNGEE. With 10 bases removed from V and 3 bases from J, the gap between germline ends came to 17 bases. This CDR3 region has 13 residues. The DNA of the CDR3 is TGTGCCGGACCAATGGGGCTAGTCTACGAGCAGTACTTC. This codes for CAGPMGLVYEQYF. The full variable domain, in which reference TRBV9 and TRBJ2-7 provide the parts outside the CDR3, is DSGVTQTPKHLITATGQRVTLRCSPRSGDLSVYWYQQSLDQGLQFLIQYYNGEERAKGNILERFSAQQFPDLHSELNLSSLELGDSALYFCAGPMGLVYEQYFGPGTRLTVT.

The J gene is TRBJ2-2, the V gene TRBV5-1; D is perhaps TRBD1 or TRBD2 (6 bases each). This CDR3 is 15 amino acids long. CDR1 and CDR2 (germline): SGHRS, YFSETQ. With 6 bases removed from V and 0 bases from J, the gap between germline ends came to 12 bases. CDR3 region: CASNIGGTNTGELFF. For the CDR3, the DNA is TGCGCCAGCAACATAGGGGGGACGAACACCGGGGAGCTGTTTTTT.

The chain recombines TRBV9 with TRBJ1-5; weak D call: TRBD1 (5 bases). V gave up 0 bases and J gave up 9 bases, with 13 bases separating them. Germline loops: CDR1 SGDLS, CDR2 YYNGEE. The CDR3 is 14 residues long. The CDR3 DNA reads TGTGCCAGCAGCGTAGAAATTTCAGGGACGCCCCAGCATTTT. Translating gives CASSVEISGTPQHF. Full variable domain (remainder filled in from reference TRBV9 and TRBJ1-5): DSGVTQTPKHLITATGQRVTLRCSPRSGDLSVYWYQQSLDQGLQFLIQYYNGEERAKGNILERFSAQQFPDLHSELNLSSLELGDSALYFCASSVEISGTPQHFGDGTRLSIL.

This CDR3 reads CASSHLGGPRNTEAFF. CDR3 bases: TGTGCCAGCAGCCATCTGGGGGGGCCGAGGAACACTGAAGCTTTCTTT. V usage is TRBV14 and J usage is TRBJ1-1, with D possibly matching TRBD1 (6 bases). The CDR3 extends over 16 amino acids. The V end lost 3 bases, the J end lost 1 base, and 15 bases lay between the germline ends. CDR1 is SGHDN and CDR2 is FVKESK in the germline V gene.

In DNA, the CDR3 is TGTGCCATCAGTGAATCGGACAGGGGGAGCCAGCCCCAGCATTTT. It yields the protein CAISESDRGSQPQHF. This sequence joins TRBV10-3 and TRBJ1-5, with 10 bases matching TRBD1. The J segment lost 7 bases and the V segment lost 3 bases, leaving 6 bases of the junction unmatched. This CDR3 has 15 amino acids. The V gene's germline CDR1 is ENHRY and CDR2 SYGVKD.

This chain uses TRBV27 with TRBJ1-1, with D perhaps matching TRBD1 (6 bases). The CDR3 length is 15 residues. The V end lost 5 bases, the J end lost 10 bases, and 23 bases lay between the germline ends. CDR1 is MNHEY and CDR2 is SMNVEV in the germline V gene (reference sequence). CDR3 bases: TGTGCCAGCAGTCACTCGGGACACGGACTGTACGGAGCTTTCTTT. It codes for CASSHSGHGLYGAFF.

This clone was detected only once. The chain carries TRBV2 and TRBJ2-1, with D hard to call. V was trimmed by 7 bases and J by 6 bases, leaving 16 bases between them. The CDR3 spans 14 residues. The germline V gene encodes CDR1 SNHLY and CDR2 FYNNEI. CDR3 in DNA: TGTGCCAGCAAGAGGTCGAGTAATTCCAATGAGCAGTTCTTC. Its translation: CASKRSSNSNEQFF.

This chain joins TRBV2 and TRBJ1-2, with TRBD1 matching 7 bases. Germline CDR1 is SNHLY and CDR2 is FYNNEI. This CDR3 region has 14 residues. J lost 1 base, V lost 6 bases, and 5 bases had no gene match. This chain's CDR3 is CASSPRQGNYGYTF. The CDR3 DNA sequence: TGTGCCAGCAGCCCACGACAGGGTAACTATGGCTACACCTTC.

Comments on this clone: The sample has other DNA sequences that encode this CDR3 too. The rearrangement joins TRBV18 to TRBJ2-7; D gene ambiguous. The CDR3 runs 12 residues. The germline CDR1 and CDR2 sequences are KGHSH and LQKENI. V lost 3 bases and J 4 bases, leaving 7 bases between the germline ends. The CDR3 loop reads CASSPSNYEQYF. In DNA, the CDR3 is TGTGCCAGCTCACCCTCAAATTACGAGCAGTACTTC.

This chain uses TRBV5-5 with TRBJ1-5; D is ambiguous. Trimming took off 2 bases at V and 7 bases at J, with 16 bases between the two ends. The germline V gene has CDR1 SGHKS and CDR2 YYEKEE (reference sequence). The CDR3 length is 15 residues. This CDR3 is CASSFTGQGRQPQHF. The CDR3 DNA reads TGTGCCAGCAGCTTCACGGGCCAAGGGAGGCAGCCCCAGCATTTT.

This chain connects TRBV10-3 to TRBJ2-1, with TRBD1 matching over 10 bases. V lost 6 bases, J lost 6 bases, and 8 bases stayed unmatched. The CDR3 spans 15 residues. In germline, CDR1 is ENHRY, CDR2 SYGVKD. The CDR3 is CAISPGQGFPNEQFF. Written as DNA, the CDR3 is TGTGCCATCAGCCCGGGACAGGGGTTTCCCAATGAGCAGTTCTTC.

The chain recombines TRBV28 with TRBJ2-5; no firm D call. Germline CDR1 reads MDHEN; CDR2 reads SYDVKM. Between the trimmed V and J ends, which lost 5 bases and 2 bases, there was a span of 18 bases. This CDR3 has 16 amino acids. The CDR3 DNA reads as TGTGCCAGCAGTCGTAACCCGGTGGCCTATCAAGAGACCCAGTACTTC. This sequence encodes CASSRNPVAYQETQYF.

The J gene is TRBJ1-2, the V gene TRBV15, with 7 bases matching TRBD1. The CDR3 is made up of 16 amino acids. V lost 2 bases, J lost 2 bases, and 8 bases stayed unmatched. Germline lookup yields CDR1 LNHNV and CDR2 YYDKDF (reference sequence). Written as DNA, the CDR3 is TGTGCCACCAGCAGACCCTCGACAGGGCTGAACTATGGCTACACCTTC. Amino acids: CATSRPSTGLNYGYTF.

The chain combines TRBV19 with TRBJ2-1, with TRBD2 matching 13 bases. Germline lookup yields CDR1 LNHDA and CDR2 SQIVND (reference sequence). The CDR3 is made up of 14 amino acids. The trim removed 6 bases at V and 9 bases at J, leaving 5 bases unmatched. The CDR3 is CASRTSGRAPEQFF. In nucleotides, the CDR3 is TGTGCCAGTAGAACTAGCGGGAGGGCCCCTGAGCAGTTCTTC.

CDR3 nucleotides: TGTGCCAGCAGTGAAGTAGCGGTTGAGCAGTTCTTC. Protein product: CASSEVAVEQFF. The chain couples TRBV2 to TRBJ2-1, with D possibly TRBD2 on 6 matching bases. There are 12 residues in the CDR3. CDR1 is SNHLY, CDR2 FYNNEI, per germline. Trimming stripped 1 base from V and 9 bases from J, with 7 bases between.

In its sample, this clone was seen a few times. The rearrangement uses TRBV28 and TRBJ2-2; D gene ambiguous. The CDR3 length is 13 residues. Germline V gene lookup returns CDR1 MDHEN and CDR2 SYDVKM. Trimming removed 7 bases from V and 2 bases from J, with 8 bases in between. The CDR3 DNA sequence: TGTGCCAGCACCACAGATAACACCGGGGAGCTGTTTTTT. Residues: CASTTDNTGELFF.

The genes are TRBV7-2 and TRBJ2-1; 15 bases are shared with TRBD2. Unmatched junction bases numbered 8, after V lost 5 bases and J lost 3 bases. The CDR3 extends over 18 amino acids. The germline gives CDR1 SGHTA, CDR2 FQGNSA. The CDR3 region is CASSLPGTSGRHYNEQFF. The CDR3 DNA follows: TGTGCCAGCAGCCTCCCCGGGACTAGCGGGAGGCACTACAATGAGCAGTTCTTC. The full variable domain, in which reference TRBV7-2 and TRBJ2-1 provide the parts outside the CDR3, is GAGVSQSPSNKVTEKGKDVELRCDPISGHTALYWYRQSLGQGLEFLIYFQGNSAPDKSGLPSDRFSAERTGGSVSTLTIQRTQQEDSAVYLCASSLPGTSGRHYNEQFFGPGTRLTVL.

In the case of this clone: The sample contains more than one DNA sequence encoding this CDR3. The genes are TRBV5-6 and TRBJ1-5, with D unresolved. The V gene's germline CDR1 is SGHDT and CDR2 YYEEEE. The CDR3 has 15 amino acids. V lost 0 bases and J lost 2, with 9 bases in between. The CDR3 sequence is CASSLGGSGNQPQHF. The CDR3, as DNA: TGTGCCAGCAGCTTGGGTGGAAGTGGCAATCAGCCCCAGCATTTT.

CDR3 bases: TGCGCCAGCAGCCACCTTAGCGGGAGTAGCTCCTACGAGCAGTACTTC. Translating gives CASSHLSGSSSYEQYF. The V call is TRBV5-1, the J call TRBJ2-7, with 9 bases fitting TRBD2. Germline assignment: CDR1 SGHRS and CDR2 YFSETQ. V was clipped by 4 bases and J by 0 bases; unmatched bases: 8. The CDR3 is 16 residues long.